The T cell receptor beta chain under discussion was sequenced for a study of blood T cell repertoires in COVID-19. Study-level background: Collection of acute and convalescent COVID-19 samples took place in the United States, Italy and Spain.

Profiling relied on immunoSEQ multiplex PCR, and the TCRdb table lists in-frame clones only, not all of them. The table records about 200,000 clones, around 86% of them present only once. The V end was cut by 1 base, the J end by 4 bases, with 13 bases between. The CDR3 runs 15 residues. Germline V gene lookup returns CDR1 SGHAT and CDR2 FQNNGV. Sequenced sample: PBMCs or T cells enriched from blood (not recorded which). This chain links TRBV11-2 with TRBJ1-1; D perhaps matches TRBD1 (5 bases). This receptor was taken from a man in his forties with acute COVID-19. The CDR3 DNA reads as TGTGCCAGCAGCTTAGTTCGTTCGGGGGGCACTGAAGCTTTCTTT. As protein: CASSLVRSGGTEAFF.